This T cell receptor beta chain derives from a study of PD-1 blockade in classical Hodgkin lymphoma. Findings of the study overall: Significantly greater TCR diversity emerged by C4D1 in CD4+ cells but not CD8+ cells.

Clones were sequenced by immunoSEQ multiplex PCR, and TCRdb holds only the in-frame ones, with some missing. Of roughly 14,000 clones listed, roughly 80% are singletons. Per germline, CDR1 MNHNS and CDR2 SASEGT. The ends were cut back, 6 bases at V and 5 bases at J, with 16 bases in the middle. CDR3 length: 14 amino acids. All the patients suffered relapse after autologous stem cell transplantation, and brentuximab vedotin exposure differed. Comment on this clone: Its antigen is as yet unknown.

The clonotype was recovered from a human donor with classical Hodgkin lymphoma. J is TRBJ2-5 and V is TRBV6-1; D is uncertain. The starting material was peripheral blood mononuclear cells (PBMCs), obtained at baseline. CDR3 sequence (DNA): TGTGCCAGCAGGGACCTCCTTGCGAGGGAGACCCAGTACTTC. Translation: CASRDLLARETQYF.